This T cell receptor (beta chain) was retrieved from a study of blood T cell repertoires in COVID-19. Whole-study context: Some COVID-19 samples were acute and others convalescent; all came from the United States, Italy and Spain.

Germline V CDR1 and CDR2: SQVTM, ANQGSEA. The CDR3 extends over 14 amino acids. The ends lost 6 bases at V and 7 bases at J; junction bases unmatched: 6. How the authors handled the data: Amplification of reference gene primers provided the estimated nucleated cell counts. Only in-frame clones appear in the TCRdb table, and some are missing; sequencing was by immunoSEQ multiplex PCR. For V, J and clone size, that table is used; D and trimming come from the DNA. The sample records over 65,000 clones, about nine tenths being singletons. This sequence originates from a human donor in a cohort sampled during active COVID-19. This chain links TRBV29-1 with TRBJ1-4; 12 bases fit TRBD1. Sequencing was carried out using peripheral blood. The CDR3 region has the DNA TGCAGCGTGGGGGACAGGGGGCTGACTGAAAAACTGTTTTTT. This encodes CSVGDRGLTEKLFF.